These T cell receptor beta chains were read from a single sample in a study of T cells in Graves' hyperthyroidism and ophthalmopathy. One entry per CDR3 protein results from TCRdb running MiXCR on the multiplex PCR reads. The sample holds 500,000 to 650,000 distinct CDR3 sequences, 46% seen once. Sequenced material: peripheral blood or thyroid tissue (not recorded which). All receptors come from an adult woman with Graves' disease, either hyperthyroidism or ophthalmopathy (not recorded which). Both conserved end residues are part of each CDR3. The D gene is left open where the match is weak. Not all rows give a size; the values are once, few, many and, for expanded clones, a class.

TRBJ2-7 | . | TRBV10-3 | . | TGTGCCATCAGAGAGGAAGGGGCCTTCTACGAGCAGTACTTC | CAIREEGAFYEQYF
TRBJ1-2 | . | TRBV20-1 | once | TGCAGTGCTAGACTGGTTGGCTACACCTTC | CSARLVGYTF
TRBJ1-2 | . | TRBV20-1 | . | TGCAGTGCTGGGGGACAATGGAGCTATGGCTACACCTTC | CSAGGQWSYGYTF
TRBJ2-6 | TRBD1 | TRBV15 | few | TGTGCCACCGGGACAGGACGTTACTCTGGGGCCAACGTCCTGACTTTC | CATGTGRYSGANVLTF
TRBJ2-2 | TRBD2 | TRBV7-2 | many | TGTGCCAGCAGCTTAGTTAGCGGGAACACCGGGGAGCTTTTTTTT | CASSLVSGNTGELFF
TRBJ2-5 | . | TRBV7-2 | many | TGTGCCAGCAGACCCCGTTTGGGTGGAGAAGAGACCCAGTACTTC | CASRPRLGGEETQYF
TRBJ2-5 | . | TRBV7-2 | few | TGTGCCAGCAGCGCACAGCCAGGGAAAGAGACCCAGTACTTC | CASSAQPGKETQYF
TRBJ1-1 | . | TRBV2 | . | TGTGCCAGCAGTGATGAGGCGTTGACTGAAGCTTTCTTT | CASSDEALTEAFF
TRBJ2-6 | . | TRBV2 | many | TGTGCCAGCAGTGAGTCGGGCTCTGGGGCCAACGTCCTGACTTTC | CASSESGSGANVLTF
TRBJ2-2 | . | TRBV20-1 | many | TGCAGTGCGTTACCGGGACAGAACACCGGGGAGCTGTTTTTT | CSALPGQNTGELFF
TRBJ2-2 | . | TRBV7-9 | . | TGTGCCAGCAGCTTAAGCGGGACACCCGGGGAGCTGTTTTTT | CASSLSGTPGELFF
TRBJ2-5 | . | TRBV6-2/TRBV6-3 | many | TGTGCCAGCCGGGGCGTCGGCGGGATCTTGGAGACCCAGTACTTC | CASRGVGGILETQYF
TRBJ1-5 | . | TRBV20-1 | few | TGCAGTGCTCTCGCAGTTGTCGGGACTCAGCCCCAGCATTTT | CSALAVVGTQPQHF
TRBJ1-2 | . | TRBV6-5 | . | TGTGCCAGCAGCAACAGCCTCAATGGCTACACCTTC | CASSNSLNGYTF
TRBJ1-2 | TRBD1 | TRBV29-1 | . | TGCAGCGTGCGACAGGGTGGTGGCTACACCTTC | CSVRQGGGYTF
TRBJ2-5 | . | TRBV7-2 | . | TGTGCCAGCAACCCGAATAGGAGGGGGGAGACCCAGTACTTC | CASNPNRRGETQYF
TRBJ1-2 | . | TRBV19 | few | TGTGCCAGTAGTATGGGCTACGGTTATGGCTACACCTTC | CASSMGYGYGYTF
TRBJ2-7 | . | TRBV5-1 | . | TGCGCCAGCAGCTTGGTGGCAGGGAATGTCTACGAGCAGTACTTC | CASSLVAGNVYEQYF
TRBJ1-1 | . | TRBV20-1 | many | TGCAGTGCTAGAGCCCGCCTAGGTCTGAACACTGAAGCTTTCTTT | CSARARLGLNTEAFF
TRBJ1-1 | . | TRBV28 | few | TGTGCCAGCAGTGTATACAGGGTCACTGAAGCTTTCTTT | CASSVYRVTEAFF
TRBJ2-7 | TRBD1 | TRBV2 | . | TGTGCCAGCAGTTCTGGGACAGGGGGCATCTACGAGCAGTACTTC | CASSSGTGGIYEQYF
TRBJ1-4 | TRBD1 | TRBV7-9 | . | TGTGCCAGCAGCGGACAGGAGGAAAAACTGTTTTTT | CASSGQEEKLFF
TRBJ2-7 | . | TRBV19 | . | TGTGCCAGTAGTACGACGGGGAACTACGAGCAGTACTTC | CASSTTGNYEQYF
TRBJ1-2 | . | TRBV4-2 | once | TGTGCCAGCAGCCAAGACCTCACAGGGTATTATTCGGGCTACACCTTC | CASSQDLTGYYSGYTF
TRBJ2-7 | TRBD1 | TRBV7-9 | many | TGTGCCAGCAGCTCTAGGACAGGGGCCTTCTACGAGCAGTACTTC | CASSSRTGAFYEQYF
TRBJ1-2 | TRBD1 | TRBV24-1 | many | TGTGCCACCAGTGATTTGGACAGGGAATATGGCTACACCTTC | CATSDLDREYGYTF
TRBJ2-6 | . | TRBV20-1 | . | TGCAGTGCTAGAGTAAGGTACTCTGGGGCCAACGTCCTGACTTTC | CSARVRYSGANVLTF
TRBJ2-5 | . | TRBV5-6 | . | TGTGCCAGCAGCTGGACCATAGAGGGGGTGGAGACCCAGTACTTC | CASSWTIEGVETQYF
TRBJ1-1 | TRBD1 | TRBV2 | . | TGTGCCAGGAGTGGACAGGGGGCGTTTGCTTTCTTT | CARSGQGAFAFF
TRBJ2-7 | TRBD1 | TRBV20-1 | many | TGCAGTGCACAGCGGACAGGACACTCCTACGAGCAGTACTTC | CSAQRTGHSYEQYF
TRBJ2-2 | . | TRBV10-2 | . | TGCGCCAGCAGTGAGTCGGGAGGTCTAAACACCGGGGAGCTGTTTTTT | CASSESGGLNTGELFF
TRBJ2-5 | TRBD2 | TRBV5-4 | many | TGTGCCAGCAGCTCGGGACTAAGAGGAAGTCAAGAGACCCAGTACTTC | CASSSGLRGSQETQYF
TRBJ2-7 | . | TRBV7-6 | many | TGTGCCAGCAGCTTGGACATAAGCTCCTACGAGCAGTACTTC | CASSLDISSYEQYF
TRBJ1-5 | . | TRBV2 | few | TGTGCCAGCATGATCAGGGCAGAGGGTCAGCCCCAGCATTTT | CASMIRAEGQPQHF
TRBJ1-5 | . | TRBV25-1 | . | TGTGCCAGCATCACCGTATTTTCAGGTAGCAATAAGCCCCAGCATTTT | CASITVFSGSNKPQHF
TRBJ2-5 | TRBD2 | TRBV20-1 | . | TGCAGTGCTACACCGTGGGGACTAGCGGGAGAAGAGACCCAGTACTTC | CSATPWGLAGEETQYF
TRBJ2-7 | . | TRBV5-1 | . | TGCGCCAGCAGCTTGACAGGACGGTACAACGAGCAGTACTTC | CASSLTGRYNEQYF
TRBJ1-5 | . | TRBV29-1 | . | TGCAGCTTGGAGGGGTTCGAAGGTCAGCCCCAGCATTTT | CSLEGFEGQPQHF
TRBJ1-3 | . | TRBV7-2 | many | TGTGCCAGCAGCTTGGGGAGACAGGCGTTGCTCTCTGGAAACACCATATATTTT | CASSLGRQALLSGNTIYF
TRBJ2-2 | . | TRBV12-3/TRBV12-4 | few | TGTGCCAGCAGTTTAGTCGCCACCGGGGAGCTGTCTTTT | CASSLVATGELSF
TRBJ1-3 | TRBD1 | TRBV7-2 | . | TGTGCCAGCAGCCCCCGGACAGGGAGGTCTGATGGAAACACCATATATTTT | CASSPRTGRSDGNTIYF
TRBJ2-7 | . | TRBV20-1 | many | TGCAGTGCTAGAGAGCCCCTTAGTGAGCAGTACTTC | CSAREPLSEQYF
TRBJ2-2 | . | TRBV15 | many | TGTGCCACCAGCAGAGATCGGGGTTATACCGGGGAGCTGTTTTTT | CATSRDRGYTGELFF
TRBJ2-5 | TRBD1 | TRBV30 | few | TGTGCCTGGAGTGCCGGACAGGGATTCGGAGAGACCCAGTACTTC | CAWSAGQGFGETQYF
TRBJ1-1 | . | TRBV5-1 | . | TGCGCCAGCAGCTACATGGGGTTAAACACTGAAGCTTTCTTT | CASSYMGLNTEAFF
TRBJ2-7 | TRBD2 | TRBV7-9 | once | TGTGCCAGCAGCCGCGGGAGCCTGTCCTACGAGCAGTACTTC | CASSRGSLSYEQYF
TRBJ2-7 | . | TRBV2 | . | TGTGCCAGCATTCCCGACGAACCATACGAGCAGTACTTC | CASIPDEPYEQYF
TRBJ2-7 | . | TRBV25-1 | . | TGTGCCAGCAGTGACCGATTCTACGAGCAGTACTTC | CASSDRFYEQYF
TRBJ2-7 | . | TRBV10-3 | once | TGTGCCATCAAGCAGGGCGAAGGGCGCTACGAGCAGTACTTC | CAIKQGEGRYEQYF
TRBJ2-7 | . | TRBV2 | many | TGTGCCAGCAGCGAAACCTACGAGCAGTACTTC | CASSETYEQYF